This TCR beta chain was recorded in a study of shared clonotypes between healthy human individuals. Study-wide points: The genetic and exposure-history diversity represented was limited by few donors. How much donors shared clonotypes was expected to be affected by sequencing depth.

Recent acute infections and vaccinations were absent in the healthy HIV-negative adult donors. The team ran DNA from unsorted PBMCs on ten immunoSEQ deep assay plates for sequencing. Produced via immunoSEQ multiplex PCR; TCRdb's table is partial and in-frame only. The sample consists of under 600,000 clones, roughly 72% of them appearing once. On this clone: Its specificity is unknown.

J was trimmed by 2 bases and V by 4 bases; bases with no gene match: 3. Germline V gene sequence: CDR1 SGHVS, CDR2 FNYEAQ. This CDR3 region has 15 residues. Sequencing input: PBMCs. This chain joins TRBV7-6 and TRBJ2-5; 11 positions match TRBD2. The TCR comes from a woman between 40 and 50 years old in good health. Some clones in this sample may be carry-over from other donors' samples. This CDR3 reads CASSWGLAVQETQYF. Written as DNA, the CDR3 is TGTGCCAGCAGCTGGGGACTAGCGGTACAAGAGACCCAGTACTTC.